The 24 T cell receptor beta chains presented below share a single source sample, sequenced in a study of shared clonotypes between healthy human individuals. Naivety among CD8 cells was defined by CD45RO negativity and positive CCR7 selection, thereby excluding terminally differentiated effector memory CD45RA+ cells. TCRdb's copy holds only in-frame clones and misses some; the assay was immunoSEQ multiplex PCR. The sample records under 850,000 clones, 80% to 95% being singletons. Sequencing was carried out using naive CD8+ T cells sorted from blood. The receptors stem from a man aged 30 to 39 in good health.

The gene calls are TRBV7-9 and TRBJ2-7; TRBD2 matches 10 bases. Germline CDR1 reads SEHNR; CDR2 reads FQNEAQ (reference sequence). This CDR3 has 14 residues. V shed 6 bases, J shed 4 bases, and the junction held 6 bases outside the gene matches. In nucleotides, the CDR3 is TGTGCCAGCAGACCCGGACTAGCGGAATACGAGCAGTACTTC. Translation gives CASRPGLAEYEQYF.

The J gene is TRBJ2-1, the V gene TRBV7-9, with D unclear. V lost 1 base and J lost 0, with 7 bases in between. CDR1 and CDR2 (germline): SEHNR, FQNEAQ (reference sequence). The CDR3 has 15 amino acids. The CDR3 here is CASSLVPTSYNEQFF. The CDR3 DNA sequence: TGTGCCAGCAGCTTAGTACCTACCTCCTACAATGAGCAGTTCTTC.

The chain joins TRBV15 to TRBJ2-7; maybe TRBD2 (6 bases). The V end lost 3 bases, the J end lost 3 bases, and 18 bases lay between the germline ends. Germline values: CDR1 LNHNV, CDR2 YYDKDF (reference sequence). There are 16 residues in the CDR3. The CDR3, as DNA: TGTGCCACCAGCAGTAACAGACTAGGACGCAGCTACGAGCAGTACTTC. Protein sequence: CATSSNRLGRSYEQYF.

The sample holds a few counts of this clone. CDR3: CATSKYREDSYQPQHF. Written as DNA, the CDR3 is TGTGCCACCAGCAAGTACAGGGAAGACTCTTATCAGCCCCAGCATTTT. This chain joins TRBV15 and TRBJ1-5, with a possible D match to TRBD1 (6 bases). The CDR3 spans 16 residues. CDR1 is LNHNV and CDR2 is YYDKDF in the germline V gene (reference sequence). V was trimmed by 4 bases and J by 5 bases, leaving 18 bases between them.

This sequence joins TRBV27 and TRBJ2-3; 9 bases agree with TRBD2. In germline, CDR1 is MNHEY, CDR2 SMNVEV (reference sequence). The V gene end was trimmed by 3 bases and the J gene end by 4 bases; junction bases not matched to a gene: 8. CDR3 length equals 16 residues. CDR3 residues: CASSLVMGLAADTQYF. Here the CDR3 DNA reads TGTGCCAGCAGTTTGGTTATGGGACTAGCAGCAGATACGCAGTATTTT.

The DNA for the CDR3 is TGTGCCAGCAGCTTAGTCTCGAGCAATACGCAGTATTTT. Translation gives CASSLVSSNTQYF. This chain joins TRBV11-2 and TRBJ2-3; D not resolved. There are 13 residues in the CDR3. Germline V gives CDR1 SGHAT, CDR2 FQNNGV. V lost 1 base and J 7 bases, leaving 9 bases between the germline ends.

This clone was recorded a few times. The chain combines TRBV27 with TRBJ2-1, with 8 bases matching TRBD2. This CDR3 spans 16 amino acids. Unmatched junction bases numbered 9, after V lost 5 bases and J lost 3 bases. Germline CDR1 is MNHEY and CDR2 is SMNVEV (reference sequence). This CDR3 reads CASSRTPGLDYNEQFF. CDR3 nucleotides: TGTGCCAGCAGTCGAACCCCGGGACTAGACTACAATGAGCAGTTCTTC.

This chain joins TRBV19 and TRBJ2-7; D gene ambiguous. CDR1 is LNHDA, CDR2 SQIVND, per germline (reference sequence). Trimming removed 6 bases at V and 4 bases at J, with 16 bases between. This CDR3 has 14 amino acids. The DNA for the CDR3 is TGTGCCAGTAGGACCATGGACGGTTCTTACGAGCAGTACTTC. It encodes CASRTMDGSYEQYF.

V usage is TRBV7-6 and J usage is TRBJ2-6; TRBD1 matches at 8 bases. Per germline, CDR1 SGHVS and CDR2 FNYEAQ. The junction had 8 bases not matched to a gene; V was cut back by 5 bases and J by 2 bases. The CDR3 contains 17 residues. Here the CDR3 reads CASSPLEQGAGANVLTF. The CDR3 DNA reads TGTGCCAGCAGCCCGCTGGAACAGGGGGCTGGGGCCAACGTCCTGACTTTC.

The chain carries TRBV19 and TRBJ2-7; D perhaps matches TRBD1 (6 bases). Germline CDR1 reads LNHDA; CDR2 reads SQIVND (reference sequence). The CDR3 sequence is 14 residues long. Trimming removed 3 bases from V and 3 bases from J, with 12 bases in between. Written as DNA, the CDR3 is TGTGCCAGTAGTATCAGGGGTACTAACTACGAGCAGTACTTC. Residues: CASSIRGTNYEQYF. Complete variable domain (other parts from reference TRBV19 and TRBJ2-7): DGGITQSPKYLFRKEGQNVTLSCEQNLNHDAMYWYRQDPGQGLRLIYYSQIVNDFQKGDIAEGYSVSREKKESFPLTVTSAQKNPTAFYLCASSIRGTNYEQYFGPGTRLTVT.

This rearrangement joins TRBV7-9 to TRBJ2-7; 7 bases are shared with TRBD1. The CDR3 contains 13 residues. The germline V gene encodes CDR1 SEHNR and CDR2 FQNEAQ (reference sequence). V lost 6 bases and J lost 2; bases outside the gene matches: 4. This CDR3 reads CASRTGTAYEQYF. CDR3 DNA sequence: TGTGCCAGCAGGACCGGGACAGCCTACGAGCAGTACTTC.

The chain employs TRBV28 and TRBJ1-5, with 9 bases matching TRBD1. The CDR3 totals 17 residues. With V trimmed by 4 bases and J by 2 bases, 9 bases remained unmatched. CDR1 is MDHEN, CDR2 SYDVKM, per germline. As DNA, the CDR3 is TGTGCCAGCAGTTCCAAGGACAGGGGATCGGGCAATCAGCCCCAGCATTTT. It is translated as CASSSKDRGSGNQPQHF.

This clone has just one count. This chain's CDR3 is CASSFGVSPYNEQFF. In DNA, the CDR3 is TGTGCCAGCAGCTTTGGGGTATCACCCTACAATGAGCAGTTCTTC. The chain links TRBV7-2 to TRBJ2-1; D is undetermined. Germline V gene lookup returns CDR1 SGHTA and CDR2 FQGNSA. Trimming pared 3 bases from V and 2 bases from J, leaving 11 bases between. The CDR3 sequence is 15 residues long. The variable domain in full, completed from reference TRBV7-2 and TRBJ2-1, reads GAGVSQSPSNKVTEKGKDVELRCDPISGHTALYWYRQSLGQGLEFLIYFQGNSAPDKSGLPSDRFSAERTGGSVSTLTIQRTQQEDSAVYLCASSFGVSPYNEQFFGPGTRLTVL.

To note about this clone: This CDR3 is also generated by other DNA sequences in the sample. The rearrangement uses TRBV5-4 and TRBJ1-2, with a weak D call TRBD1 (5 bases). There are 14 residues in the CDR3. Trimming left V 0 bases short and J 5 bases short, with 11 bases between. Per germline, CDR1 SGHNT and CDR2 YYREEE (reference sequence). Written as DNA, the CDR3 is TGTGCCAGCAGCTTGGGCGGGGCTTTGTATGGCTACACCTTC. This codes for CASSLGGALYGYTF.

The chain employs TRBV27 and TRBJ2-5; 9 positions agree with TRBD1. Germline V CDR1 and CDR2: MNHEY, SMNVEV (reference sequence). This CDR3 is built from 15 residues. J was trimmed by 2 bases and V by 5 bases; bases with no gene match: 6. CDR3 sequence: CASSGGTGPQETQYF. CDR3 nucleotides: TGTGCCAGCAGTGGGGGGACAGGGCCACAAGAGACCCAGTACTTC.

V usage is TRBV6-5 and J usage is TRBJ1-1; TRBD1 might be the D (5 bases). V dropped 6 bases and J dropped 1 base, with 12 bases sitting between them. CDR3 length: 14 residues. From germline, CDR1 is MNHEY and CDR2 SVGAGI. Written as DNA, the CDR3 is TGTGCCAGCAGCCGCTATACAGGGAACACTGAAGCTTTCTTT. It specifies CASSRYTGNTEAFF.

As to this clone: The likely explanation is a read error, given a far larger clone one base away. The chain employs TRBV28 and TRBJ2-2; D ambiguous. There are 12 residues in the CDR3. Between the trimmed V and J ends, which lost 1 base and 6 bases, there was a span of 3 bases. Germline CDR1 MDHEN, CDR2 SYDVKM. The CDR3 spells CASSLFAGELFF. CDR3 coding DNA: TGTGCCAGCAGTTTATTCGCCGGGGAGCTGTTTTTT.

This clone has a handful of counts. The V call is TRBV27, the J call TRBJ1-2, with D hard to call. The length of the CDR3 is 13 residues. The V end was cut by 2 bases, the J end by 6 bases, with 10 bases between. CDR1 and CDR2 from the germline V gene are MNHEY and SMNVEV (reference sequence). CDR3 region: CASSLTARHGYTF. CDR3 DNA: TGTGCCAGCAGTTTAACCGCCCGTCATGGCTACACCTTC.

This clone was counted a few times. The chain uses TRBV4-1 and TRBJ1-1, with D possibly matching TRBD1 (6 bases). V lost 7 bases and J 7 bases, leaving 19 bases between the germline ends. CDR1 MGHRA and CDR2 YSYEKL come from the germline V gene. The length of the CDR3 is 14 residues. CDR3 in DNA: TGCGCCAGCACCCATTCCGGACAGAGAGGTGAAGCTTTCTTT. This codes for CASTHSGQRGEAFF.

This chain uses TRBV9 with TRBJ2-1; 9 bases match TRBD1. Trimming took 4 bases from V and 10 from J; bases not matched to a gene: 9. CDR1 is SGDLS, CDR2 YYNGEE, per germline. The CDR3 length is 14 residues. The CDR3 nucleotides are TGTGCCAGCAGCTCCGGGACAGGGAATGAGGAGCAGTTCTTC. This encodes CASSSGTGNEEQFF.

The V call is TRBV9, the J call TRBJ1-1; D possibly corresponds to TRBD1 (5 bases). Germline CDR1 SGDLS, CDR2 YYNGEE. V lost 2 bases and J 6 bases, leaving 11 bases between the germline ends. This CDR3 comprises 13 residues. For the CDR3, the DNA is TGTGCCAGCAGCGTTCGGGGCTCCGCTGAAGCTTTCTTT. Its translation is CASSVRGSAEAFF.

The chain carries TRBV7-8 and TRBJ2-3, with D perhaps TRBD1 (7 bases). The V end was cut by 0 bases, the J end by 5 bases, with 12 bases between. Per the germline V gene, CDR1 is SGHVS and CDR2 is FQNEAQ. The CDR3 is 15 residues long. CDR3 sequence (DNA): TGTGCCAGCAGCTTAGCTGGAGGGGGCTTAGATACGCAGTATTTT. This gives the protein CASSLAGGGLDTQYF. The full variable domain, rest sourced from reference TRBV7-8 and TRBJ2-3, is GAGVSQSPRYKVAKRGQDVALRCDPISGHVSLFWYQQALGQGPEFLTYFQNEAQLDKSGLPSDRFFAERPEGSVSTLKIQRTQQEDSAVYLCASSLAGGGLDTQYFGPGTRLTVL.

The chain combines TRBV11-2 with TRBJ2-7, with 7 bases matching TRBD1. With V trimmed by 5 bases and J by 4 bases, 11 bases remained unmatched. Germline CDR1 reads SGHAT; CDR2 reads FQNNGV. There are 15 residues in the CDR3. In nucleotides, the CDR3 is TGTGCCAGCAGCCCAAACTCGGACAGGTATTACGAGCAGTACTTC. Protein product: CASSPNSDRYYEQYF.

V and J are TRBV7-2 and TRBJ2-1, with D tentatively TRBD1 (6 bases). Germline-derived CDR1 and CDR2 are SGHTA and FQGNSA. The length of the CDR3 is 15 residues. With 1 base removed from V and 6 bases from J, the gap between germline ends came to 13 bases. The CDR3 spells CASSLGELGGNEQFF. The CDR3 DNA reads TGTGCCAGCAGCTTAGGGGAACTAGGGGGCAATGAGCAGTTCTTC.